Listed below are T cell receptor beta chains from one sample, sequenced in a study of regulatory T cells in long-lasting Graves disease. TCRdb used MiXCR to reprocess the multiplex PCR reads, holding one entry per CDR3 protein. This table holds around 450,000 distinct CDR3 sequences, under 15% found once. These data were also filed under a second study, of T cells in Graves' hyperthyroidism and ophthalmopathy.

Here the sequenced sample was peripheral blood mononuclear cells (PBMCs), taken at new diagnosis, from a patient treated with antithyroid drugs. The source is a woman aged 25 to 39 with Graves disease. The CDR3 runs from the conserved cysteine through the conserved F or W. The order of the fields is V gene, J gene, clone size, CDR3 length, CDR3 protein. For some rows the clone size is stated as once, few or many, or as a class when expanded; others skip it.

v_call: TRBV28; j_call: TRBJ2-1; clone_size: many; cdr3_length: 14; cdr3_aa: CASRPWGSSYEQFF
v_call: TRBV7-8; j_call: TRBJ1-5; clone_size: few; cdr3_length: 16; cdr3_aa: CASSLLNRGNNQPQHF
v_call: TRBV30; j_call: TRBJ2-1; clone_size: NA; cdr3_length: 16; cdr3_aa: CAWNEPAAAGYNEQFF
v_call: TRBV24-1; j_call: TRBJ1-2; clone_size: NA; cdr3_length: 13; cdr3_aa: CATSDPDTYGYTF
v_call: TRBV29-1; j_call: TRBJ2-2; clone_size: few; cdr3_length: 13; cdr3_aa: CSVEGRYTGELFF
v_call: TRBV30; j_call: TRBJ2-7; clone_size: many; cdr3_length: 16; cdr3_aa: CAWTRAGAGASYEQYF
v_call: TRBV7-7; j_call: TRBJ1-1; clone_size: NA; cdr3_length: 13; cdr3_aa: CASSLSPDTRAFF
v_call: TRBV6-4; j_call: TRBJ2-3; clone_size: NA; cdr3_length: 16; cdr3_aa: CASSDSGAFSTDTQYF
v_call: TRBV15; j_call: TRBJ1-5; clone_size: NA; cdr3_length: 20; cdr3_aa: CATSRDYLGIGTGDNQPQHF
v_call: TRBV6-1; j_call: TRBJ2-7; clone_size: many; cdr3_length: 13; cdr3_aa: CAIRLAGGREQYF
v_call: TRBV30; j_call: TRBJ2-3; clone_size: many; cdr3_length: 14; cdr3_aa: CAWSPAVSTDTQYF
v_call: TRBV29-1; j_call: TRBJ2-7; clone_size: NA; cdr3_length: 17; cdr3_aa: CSVEGLGDSIFYNEQYF
v_call: TRBV25-1; j_call: TRBJ1-5; clone_size: few; cdr3_length: 15; cdr3_aa: CASSEGGHPNQPQHF
v_call: TRBV18; j_call: TRBJ2-3; clone_size: many; cdr3_length: 15; cdr3_aa: CASSPRGQATDTQYF
v_call: TRBV28; j_call: TRBJ1-2; clone_size: NA; cdr3_length: 14; cdr3_aa: CASSFVGGYGGYTF
v_call: TRBV5-4; j_call: TRBJ2-7; clone_size: NA; cdr3_length: 14; cdr3_aa: CASSPKGLFYEQYF
v_call: TRBV30; j_call: TRBJ2-2; clone_size: NA; cdr3_length: 16; cdr3_aa: CAWRTSGMRNTGELFF
v_call: TRBV28; j_call: TRBJ1-1; clone_size: few; cdr3_length: 12; cdr3_aa: CASSLEGGRAFF
v_call: TRBV20-1; j_call: TRBJ2-3; clone_size: many; cdr3_length: 19; cdr3_aa: CSARTFRLAGGQVVDTQYF
v_call: TRBV12-3/TRBV12-4; j_call: TRBJ2-3; clone_size: NA; cdr3_length: 17; cdr3_aa: CASSPRATSGVTDTQYF
v_call: TRBV14; j_call: TRBJ2-2; clone_size: NA; cdr3_length: 17; cdr3_aa: CASSPNRRGRSGGELFF
v_call: TRBV18; j_call: TRBJ1-1; clone_size: many; cdr3_length: 16; cdr3_aa: CASSPPLQKMNTEAFF